Listed here are 23 T cell receptor beta chains from one sample, sequenced in a study of blood T cell repertoires in COVID-19. Data came from immunoSEQ multiplex PCR; TCRdb stores just in-frame clones and leaves some out. Among some 13,000 clones listed, 86% were seen once. The sample comprised peripheral blood. All receptors come from an elderly man with acute or convalescent COVID-19.

The V and J genes are TRBV21-1 and TRBJ1-2; TRBD1 is the table's D call, not checked against the DNA. TRBV21-1 is a pseudogene locus. This CDR3 spans 14 amino acids. CDR3 region: CASSKKTLFHGYTF. For the CDR3, the DNA is TGTGCCAGCAGCAAGAAGACACTCTTCCATGGCTACACCTTC.

The genes are TRBV6-6 and TRBJ2-7; TRBD2 matches 9 bases. Unmatched junction bases numbered 6, after V lost 5 bases and J lost 1 base. CDR1 is MNHNY, CDR2 SVGAGI, per germline (reference sequence). The CDR3 runs 15 residues. The DNA for the CDR3 is TGTGCCAGCAGTAAACTAGCGGGCCAATCCTACGAGCAGTACTTC. Its translation is CASSKLAGQSYEQYF.

This clone showed up just once. The rearrangement links TRBV25-1 to TRBJ1-1; unclear D gene. The germline gives CDR1 MGHDK, CDR2 SYGVNS. The germline V and J ends were trimmed by 6 bases and 1 base, with 9 bases remaining between them. CDR3 length: 13 amino acids. The CDR3 nucleotides are TGTGCCAGCAGCCATACTGCGAACACTGAAGCTTTCTTT. Its protein is CASSHTANTEAFF. The full variable domain, completed using reference TRBV25-1 and TRBJ1-1, is EADIYQTPRYLVIGTGKKITLECSQTMGHDKMYWYQQDPGMELHLIHYSYGVNSTEKGDLSSESTVSRIRTEHFPLTLESARPSHTSQYLCASSHTANTEAFFGQGTRLTVV.

The CDR3 region is CASSEQGPYEQYF. The CDR3 region has the DNA TGTGCCAGCAGCGAACAGGGTCCGTACGAGCAGTACTTC. The gene calls are TRBV14 and TRBJ2-7, with TRBD1 as a possible D gene (6 bases). This CDR3 region has 13 residues. Germline-derived CDR1 and CDR2 are SGHDN and FVKESK. V was pared by 5 bases and J by 4 bases, with 12 bases between.

This chain links TRBV10-3 with TRBJ1-5; tentative D call: TRBD1 (6 bases). From germline, CDR1 is ENHRY and CDR2 SYGVKD. The V end lost 5 bases, the J end lost 5 bases, and 13 bases lay between the germline ends. The CDR3 has 14 residues. The CDR3 region has the DNA TGTGCCATCAGTAGTGGGGGCTCTCATCAGCCCCAGCATTTT. Translated: CAISSGGSHQPQHF.

The chain has TRBV11-2 and TRBJ1-2, with 7 nucleotides matching TRBD1. Germline V gene sequence: CDR1 SGHAT, CDR2 FQNNGV. V trimming: 3 bases; J trimming: 0 bases; junction bases outside the gene matches: 1. The CDR3 contains 14 residues. In nucleotides, the CDR3 is TGTGCCAGCAGCTTCGACAGGGCTAACTATGGCTACACCTTC. It yields the protein CASSFDRANYGYTF.

The CDR3 here is CASSIVAGGGGNEQFF. The CDR3 nucleotides read TGTGCCAGTAGTATAGTTGCGGGGGGAGGAGGGAATGAGCAGTTCTTC. The J gene is TRBJ2-1, the V gene TRBV19; TRBD2 matches 8 bases. With V trimmed by 1 base and J by 7 bases, 9 bases remained unmatched. CDR3 length: 16 amino acids. CDR1 LNHDA and CDR2 SQIVND come from the germline V gene (reference sequence).

The chain employs TRBV6-6 and TRBJ1-6; the D gene is possibly TRBD1 (5 bases). There are 14 residues in the CDR3. Germline values: CDR1 MNHNY, CDR2 SVGAGI (reference sequence). V was shortened by 2 bases and J by 10 bases, with 12 bases between the two germline ends. CDR3 sequence reads: CASSYGQGTSPLHF. The CDR3 DNA is TGTGCCAGCAGTTACGGTCAGGGAACATCACCCCTCCACTTT.

The chain couples TRBV2 to TRBJ2-5; D is perhaps TRBD1 (5 bases). V lost 9 bases and J 4 bases, leaving 12 bases between the germline ends. CDR3 size: 12 residues. In germline, CDR1 is SNHLY, CDR2 FYNNEI. The CDR3 spells CASGAHGETQYF. CDR3 DNA: TGTGCCAGTGGGGCCCACGGAGAGACCCAGTACTTC.

This clone was recorded a few times. The chain's CDR3 is CASSYSNGPYEQYF. CDR3 sequence (DNA): TGTGCCAGCAGTTACTCGAACGGTCCCTACGAGCAGTACTTC. V and J are TRBV6-5 and TRBJ2-7; no reliable D call. CDR3 length equals 14 residues. CDR1 is MNHEY and CDR2 is SVGAGI in the germline V gene. With 0 bases removed from V and 2 bases from J, the gap between germline ends came to 8 bases.

The V and J genes are TRBV11-3 and TRBJ2-1; TRBD2 matches at 10 bases. The CDR3 contains 15 residues. The J segment lost 5 bases and the V segment lost 1 base, leaving 2 bases of the junction unmatched. CDR1 SGHNT and CDR2 YENEEA come from the germline V gene. The CDR3 DNA reads TGTGCCAGCAGCTTAGGGACTAGCGGAAACAATGAGCAGTTCTTC. Residues: CASSLGTSGNNEQFF.

This clone is classed as large. The CDR3: CATSDLSINQPQHF. The CDR3, as DNA: TGTGCCACCAGTGACCTATCAATCAATCAGCCCCAGCATTTT. This sequence joins TRBV24-1 and TRBJ1-5; D call uncertain. Trimming took off 4 bases at V and 3 bases at J, with 9 bases between the two ends. From germline, CDR1 is KGHDR and CDR2 SFDVKD. This CDR3 is built from 14 residues.

The gene calls are TRBV24-1 and TRBJ1-5; D remains ambiguous. Trimming left V 9 bases short and J 5 bases short, with 16 bases between. Germline CDR1 KGHDR, CDR2 SFDVKD. This CDR3 region has 14 residues. The CDR3 sequence is CATGDGGSYQPQHF. The CDR3 coding sequence is TGTGCCACCGGAGACGGCGGGTCTTATCAGCCCCAGCATTTT.

The chain carries TRBV3-1 (or the pseudogene TRBV3-2) and TRBJ1-3; D is uncertain. Looked up from germline, CDR1 is LGHDT and CDR2 is YNNKEL (reference sequence). Trimming removed 4 bases at V and 2 bases at J, with 9 bases between. CDR3 size: 14 residues. This chain's CDR3 is CASSRLAAGNTIYF. In DNA, the CDR3 is TGTGCCAGCAGCCGCCTGGCAGCTGGAAACACCATATATTTT.

The CDR3 nucleotides are TGTGCCAGCAGATTAGCGGGGAGCTACAATGAGCAGTTCTTC. It encodes CASRLAGSYNEQFF. This chain connects TRBV3-1 (or the pseudogene TRBV3-2) to TRBJ2-1; TRBD2 matches 8 bases. Per germline, CDR1 LGHDT and CDR2 YNNKEL (reference sequence). The CDR3 loop spans 14 amino acids. With 6 bases clipped from V and 3 bases from J, the junction kept 4 bases outside the gene matches.

The chain recombines TRBV10-2 with TRBJ1-2; D gene ambiguous. Germline V lookup: CDR1 WSHSY, CDR2 SAAADI. V was cut by 3 bases and J by 2 bases, with 7 bases left in between. The CDR3 is made up of 13 amino acids. CDR3 loop: CASSDSRNYGYTF. In DNA form, the CDR3 reads TGCGCCAGCAGTGATTCCAGGAACTATGGCTACACCTTC.

The J gene is TRBJ2-7, the V gene TRBV25-1, with 8 bases matching TRBD2. V shed 5 bases and J 3 bases; nucleotides not matched to a gene: 9. The CDR3 is 15 amino acids. Per the germline V gene, CDR1 is MGHDK and CDR2 is SYGVNS. In DNA form, the CDR3 reads TGTGCCAGCAGTCGTCAGGGCGGGGGGCTCTACGAGCAGTACTTC. It translates to CASSRQGGGLYEQYF.

J is TRBJ1-6 and V is TRBV19, with D maybe TRBD1 (6 bases). Looked up from germline, CDR1 is LNHDA and CDR2 is SQIVND (reference sequence). The CDR3 has 14 amino acids. Trimming stripped 7 bases from V and 8 bases from J, with 15 bases between. The CDR3 is CASTPGRGYSPLHF. CDR3 nucleotide sequence: TGTGCCAGTACCCCAGGGAGGGGGTATTCACCCCTCCACTTT.

Notes on this clone: Other DNA sequences in this specimen translate into the identical CDR3. The chain has TRBV7-9 and TRBJ2-3, with TRBD2 matching over 11 bases. Germline CDR1 and CDR2: SEHNR and FQNEAQ (reference sequence). V shed 10 bases and J 0 bases; nucleotides not matched to a gene: 3. This CDR3 has 14 residues. The chain's CDR3 is CATLAGGSTDTQYF. The DNA of the CDR3 is TGTGCCACCTTAGCGGGAGGGAGCACAGATACGCAGTATTTT.

The J gene is TRBJ2-1, the V gene TRBV19, with 7 bases matching TRBD2. The CDR3 consists of 13 residues. The V gene end was trimmed by 6 bases and the J gene end by 10 bases; junction bases not matched to a gene: 9. CDR1 and CDR2 from the germline V gene are LNHDA and SQIVND (reference sequence). The CDR3 here is CASSLQAGWEQFF. The CDR3 bases are TGTGCCAGTAGCCTTCAAGCGGGATGGGAGCAGTTCTTC.

This chain connects TRBV7-3 to TRBJ2-5, with D uncertain. The CDR3 runs to 13 residues. The V gene lost 1 base and the J gene lost 4 bases, with 7 bases spanning the gap. Germline lookup yields CDR1 SGHTA and CDR2 FQGTGA. The CDR3 reads CASSLNTGETQYF. The CDR3 DNA reads as TGTGCCAGCAGCTTAAATACGGGAGAGACCCAGTACTTC.

V and J are TRBV7-2 and TRBJ2-1; 7 nucleotides align to TRBD2. This CDR3 has 12 residues. J gave up 13 bases and V 5 bases, and 8 bases lay outside the gene matches. Germline assignment: CDR1 SGHTA and CDR2 FQGNSA. The CDR3 reads CASSLQRGLQFF. In nucleotides, the CDR3 is TGTGCCAGCAGCCTACAGCGGGGTTTACAGTTCTTC.

J is TRBJ2-5 and V is TRBV5-1; TRBD2 matches at 10 bases. Germline V CDR1 and CDR2: SGHRS, YFSETQ. The CDR3 sequence is 14 residues long. J gave up 5 bases and V 7 bases, and 8 bases lay outside the gene matches. The CDR3 protein is CASGSGRAEETQYF. In DNA form, the CDR3 reads TGCGCCAGCGGCAGCGGGAGGGCCGAGGAGACCCAGTACTTC.